These 31 T cell receptor beta chains were all obtained from the same sample, sequenced in a study of vaccination and CD4 T cells after COVID-19. In TCRdb, the PCR reads were re-called with MiXCR into one record per CDR3 protein. In the table there are tens of thousands of distinct CDR3 sequences, around 49% of which are singletons. The specimen comprised CD4+ T cells from blood, sampled before SARS-CoV-2 vaccination. The receptors were gathered from a human donor who had recovered from COVID-19.

The V and J genes are TRBV5-1 and TRBJ2-2; no reliable D call. Trimming took 4 bases from V and 2 from J, leaving 12 bases between them. This CDR3 comprises 15 residues. Germline V CDR1 and CDR2: SGHRS, YFSETQ. The CDR3 reads CASSPGPANTGELFF. CDR3 bases: TGCGCCAGCAGCCCTGGACCAGCCAACACCGGGGAGCTGTTTTTT.

This clonotype has just a few counts. The J gene is TRBJ2-3, the V gene TRBV2, with D perhaps matching TRBD1 (5 bases). V shed 6 bases and J shed 0 bases, with 10 bases lying between them. CDR1 and CDR2 (germline): SNHLY, FYNNEI. The CDR3 is 14 amino acids. The CDR3 spells CASRDTISTDTQYF. DNA for the CDR3: TGTGCCAGCAGGGACACAATCAGCACAGATACGCAGTATTTT.

This sequence joins TRBV7-2 and TRBJ2-3; 11 nucleotides line up with TRBD2. The CDR3 totals 15 residues. CDR1 and CDR2 from the germline V gene are SGHTA and FQGNSA. The trim removed 6 bases at V and 4 bases at J, leaving 6 bases unmatched. CDR3 sequence: CASRITSGRSDTQYF. The CDR3 nucleotides are TGTGCCAGCAGAATCACTAGCGGGAGATCAGATACGCAGTATTTT.

CDR3 nucleotides: TGTGCCAGTAGGGCAGGGGTCACAGATACGCAGTATTTT. It translates to CASRAGVTDTQYF. The chain is built from TRBV19 and TRBJ2-3; D might be TRBD1 (6 bases). The germline V gene encodes CDR1 LNHDA and CDR2 SQIVND (reference sequence). The germline V and J ends were trimmed by 6 bases and 2 bases, with 9 bases remaining between them. The CDR3 is made up of 13 amino acids.

This clonotype was observed a few times. V usage is TRBV20-1 and J usage is TRBJ2-7; perhaps TRBD2 as D (6 bases). The CDR3 has 15 residues. Germline V gene lookup returns CDR1 DFQATT and CDR2 SNEGSKA (reference sequence). Trimming pared 0 bases from V and 4 bases from J, leaving 16 bases between. CDR3: CSARDKRTKLYEQYF. The CDR3 nucleotides read TGCAGTGCTAGAGATAAGCGGACTAAATTATACGAGCAGTACTTC.

This chain links TRBV6-4 with TRBJ2-3, with no clear D. V was pared by 0 bases and J by 0 bases, with 4 bases between. The length of the CDR3 is 14 residues. Germline lookup yields CDR1 MRHNA and CDR2 SNTAGT. Written as DNA, the CDR3 is TGTGCCAGCAGTGACTCGGACAGCACAGATACGCAGTATTTT. This gives the protein CASSDSDSTDTQYF.

The gene calls are TRBV20-1 and TRBJ2-3; D gene uncertain. Trimming shortened V by 4 bases and J by 4 bases, and 9 bases separated the two germline ends. Germline V gene lookup returns CDR1 DFQATT and CDR2 SNEGSKA (reference sequence). The CDR3 spans 12 residues. For the CDR3, the DNA is TGCAGTGCTACCCCTCCCGCAGATACGCAGTATTTT. Translation: CSATPPADTQYF.

This clonotype is a singleton in its sample. The chain joins TRBV7-9 to TRBJ2-1; TRBD2 agrees at 10 bases. The CDR3 is 13 amino acids. V trimming: 4 bases; J trimming: 10 bases; junction bases outside the gene matches: 4. Germline V lookup: CDR1 SEHNR, CDR2 FQNEAQ (reference sequence). Written as DNA, the CDR3 is TGTGCCAGCAGCTCTAGCGGGGGCAGGGAGCAGTTCTTC. As protein: CASSSSGGREQFF. Drawing the rest from reference TRBV7-9 and TRBJ2-1, the complete variable domain is DTGVSQNPRHKITKRGQNVTFRCDPISEHNRLYWYRQTLGQGPEFLTYFQNEAQLEKSRLLSDRFSAERPKGSFSTLEIQRTEQGDSAMYLCASSSSGGREQFFGPGTRLTVL.

CDR3 sequence (DNA): TGTGCCAGCAGAGCTAGCGGGAGTGGAAATGAGCAGTTCTTC. Protein product: CASRASGSGNEQFF. The chain has TRBV7-3 and TRBJ2-1; 10 bases map to TRBD2. The CDR3 consists of 14 residues. After removal of 6 bases from V and 7 bases from J, the junction contained 6 bases not matched to a gene. Germline V gene lookup returns CDR1 SGHTA and CDR2 FQGTGA.

The chain couples TRBV2 to TRBJ1-4; possibly TRBD1 for D (5 bases). The CDR3 is 12 residues long. CDR1 and CDR2 (germline): SNHLY, FYNNEI. The ends were cut back, 8 bases at V and 13 bases at J, with 17 bases in the middle. The CDR3 is CASQNLRTLLFF. The CDR3 coding sequence is TGTGCCAGCCAAAACCTCAGGACATTACTGTTTTTT. The complete variable domain, with remaining parts taken from reference TRBV2 and TRBJ1-4, reads EPEVTQTPSHQVTQMGQEVILRCVPISNHLYFYWYRQILGQKVEFLVSFYNNEISEKSEIFDDQFSVERPDGSNFTLKIRSTKLEDSAMYFCASQNLRTLLFFGSGTQLSVL.

The V and J genes are TRBV20-1 and TRBJ2-6; tentatively, D is TRBD2 (5 bases). V was clipped by 6 bases and J by 0 bases, with 12 bases between them. CDR1 is DFQATT and CDR2 is SNEGSKA in the germline V gene (reference sequence). The CDR3 sequence is 15 residues long. The CDR3 loop reads CSASSGSSGANVLTF. The DNA for the CDR3 is TGCAGTGCATCTTCTGGGAGCTCTGGGGCCAACGTCCTGACTTTC.

CDR3 DNA: TGTGCCAGCAGGCTCCAGAGAGGTGACGAGCAGTACTTC. It specifies CASRLQRGDEQYF. The chain has TRBV6-1 and TRBJ2-7; D ambiguous. The CDR3 has 13 amino acids. CDR1 is MNHNS and CDR2 is SASEGT in the germline V gene. Trimming removed 6 bases at V and 5 bases at J, with 14 bases between.

The chain uses TRBV2 and TRBJ2-2; 12 bases are a match to TRBD2. J gave up 2 bases and V 6 bases, and 1 base lay outside the gene matches. Germline V lookup: CDR1 SNHLY, CDR2 FYNNEI. The CDR3 is 15 residues long. This chain's CDR3 is CASRGLAGNTGELFF. CDR3 DNA: TGTGCCAGCAGAGGACTAGCGGGAAACACCGGGGAGCTGTTTTTT.

This clonotype was observed a handful of times. CDR3 sequence (DNA): TGTGCCAGCAACCCGACTAGCGGGCTTTACAATGAGCAGTTCTTC. Its translation: CASNPTSGLYNEQFF. The gene calls are TRBV28 and TRBJ2-1; 10 bases match TRBD2. The CDR3 has 15 amino acids. Trimming cost V 7 bases and J 4 bases; bases outside gene matches: 7. CDR1 is MDHEN and CDR2 is SYDVKM in the germline V gene.

The rearrangement uses TRBV28 and TRBJ1-5; D is unresolved. The CDR3 totals 13 residues. The V gene's germline CDR1 is MDHEN and CDR2 SYDVKM. V shed 3 bases and J shed 6 bases, with 9 bases lying between them. The CDR3 bases are TGTGCCAGCAGTTTGGAGGTAGGTCAGCCCCAGCATTTT. Its translation is CASSLEVGQPQHF.

Worth noting for this clonotype: The junction shows a germline mismatch at one end, possibly a read error. The DNA for the CDR3 is TGTGCCGGTAGACCCGGGGCACCGAGTTCACCCCTCCACTTT. Translated: CAGRPGAPSSPLHF. The genes are TRBV19 and TRBJ1-6; TRBD1 is a possible D gene (5 bases). Germline V gene lookup returns CDR1 LNHDA and CDR2 SQIVND (reference sequence). The CDR3 consists of 14 residues.

There are a few counts of this clonotype. The rearrangement joins TRBV19 to TRBJ2-7; D call uncertain. Germline CDR1 reads LNHDA; CDR2 reads SQIVND (reference sequence). The V gene lost 5 bases and the J gene lost 6 bases, with 8 bases spanning the gap. The CDR3 consists of 11 residues. Written as DNA, the CDR3 is TGTGCCAGTAGTGCATACTCCGAGCAGTACTTC. Encoded protein: CASSAYSEQYF.

This rearrangement joins TRBV10-3 to TRBJ1-3; no definite D call. V lost 0 bases, J lost 2 bases, and 8 bases lay in between. Per germline, CDR1 ENHRY and CDR2 SYGVKD. The CDR3 sequence is 15 residues long. Written as DNA, the CDR3 is TGTGCCATCAGTGAGTCAGGAGGCCCTGGAAACACCATATATTTT. Protein product: CAISESGGPGNTIYF.

The chain recombines TRBV20-1 with TRBJ2-1; D gene unclear. CDR1 and CDR2 from the germline V gene are DFQATT and SNEGSKA (reference sequence). Trimming removed 3 bases at V and 2 bases at J, with 14 bases between. CDR3 length: 15 residues. The CDR3 DNA reads TGCAGTGCTAGGGGGTGGGTAAGTGCCTACAATGAGCAGTTCTTC. Translation: CSARGWVSAYNEQFF.

This clonotype was detected a few times. The chain combines TRBV21-1 with TRBJ1-3; the table's D call TRBD1 went unverified against the DNA. TRBV21-1 is recorded as a pseudogene. The CDR3 extends over 14 amino acids. The CDR3 region has the DNA TGTGCCAGCACCTTTCCGGGACAGATGTACACCATATATTTT. Translated: CASTFPGQMYTIYF.

In DNA form, the CDR3 reads TGTGCCAGTAGTATTTCTACAGGGGGCGCACGTCAGCCCCAGCATTTT. Translation: CASSISTGGARQPQHF. The V call is TRBV19, the J call TRBJ1-5; 9 bases agree with TRBD1. The ends lost 3 bases at V and 6 bases at J; junction bases unmatched: 9. CDR3 length equals 16 residues. The V gene's germline CDR1 is LNHDA and CDR2 SQIVND (reference sequence).

The genes are TRBV2 and TRBJ1-5; D remains ambiguous. Germline V CDR1 and CDR2: SNHLY, FYNNEI. Trimming removed 1 base at V and 6 bases at J, with 10 bases between. This CDR3 is 14 amino acids long. The CDR3 DNA reads as TGTGCCAGCAGTGAAGTGGTAGGCTTTCAGCCCCAGCATTTT. As protein: CASSEVVGFQPQHF.

The chain recombines TRBV20-1 with TRBJ1-1, with 12 bases matching TRBD1. The CDR3 is 15 residues long. With 6 bases clipped from V and 0 bases from J, the junction kept 5 bases outside the gene matches. Germline assignment: CDR1 DFQATT and CDR2 SNEGSKA (reference sequence). As DNA, the CDR3 is TGCAGTGCCATGGGACAGGGGGCAGTGAACACTGAAGCTTTCTTT. This codes for CSAMGQGAVNTEAFF.

The chain is built from TRBV28 and TRBJ2-1, with D tentatively TRBD2 (7 bases). The CDR3 sequence is 16 residues long. Germline V gene lookup returns CDR1 MDHEN and CDR2 SYDVKM. Trimming removed 3 bases from V and 5 bases from J, with 17 bases in between. CDR3 region: CASSFLGGGAHNEQFF. In DNA form, the CDR3 reads TGTGCCAGCAGTTTCTTGGGAGGGGGTGCGCACAATGAGCAGTTCTTC.

This clonotype has a handful of counts. The chain has TRBV15 and TRBJ2-7; D remains ambiguous. CDR1 and CDR2 (germline): LNHNV, YYDKDF (reference sequence). Deletions cut 0 bases from V and 3 bases from J, with 3 bases between. The length of the CDR3 is 12 residues. The CDR3 nucleotides read TGTGCCACCAGCAGAGACGGCTACGAGCAGTACTTC. Its translation: CATSRDGYEQYF.

This clonotype occurred a few times. CDR3 residues: CASRPGLAGANEQFF. The CDR3 region has the DNA TGTGCCAGCAGACCAGGACTAGCGGGAGCCAATGAGCAGTTCTTC. This chain connects TRBV6-1 to TRBJ2-1, with 13 nucleotides matching TRBD2. Germline CDR1 and CDR2: MNHNS and SASEGT. The CDR3 consists of 15 residues. V trimming: 6 bases; J trimming: 6 bases; junction bases outside the gene matches: 5.

The V call is TRBV5-4, the J call TRBJ2-1; 10 bases align to TRBD2. There are 13 residues in the CDR3. Trimming removed 7 bases from V and 8 bases from J; junction bases left unmatched: 6. CDR1 is SGHNT, CDR2 YYREEE, per germline (reference sequence). The CDR3 bases are TGTGCCAGCCGCTCTAGCGGGAGAGATGAGCAGTTCTTC. This sequence encodes CASRSSGRDEQFF.

V usage is TRBV28 and J usage is TRBJ1-5; no reliable D call. The CDR3 length is 12 residues. The V gene's germline CDR1 is MDHEN and CDR2 SYDVKM. V gave up 3 bases and J gave up 7 bases, with 7 bases separating them. CDR3 in amino acids: CASSFISQPQHF. The CDR3 DNA reads TGTGCCAGCAGTTTTATTTCCCAGCCCCAGCATTTT.

This chain joins TRBV6-1 and TRBJ2-7, with 7 bases fitting TRBD1. CDR3 length: 16 residues. Per the germline V gene, CDR1 is MNHNS and CDR2 is SASEGT. V gave up 6 bases and J gave up 1 base; unmatched junction bases: 12. CDR3: CASRGGTGEESYEQYF. The DNA of the CDR3 is TGTGCCAGCAGGGGTGGTACAGGGGAAGAATCCTACGAGCAGTACTTC.

This clonotype appeared a few times. CDR3: CASSLVGAGGNYGYTF. CDR3 DNA: TGTGCCAGCAGCTTAGTCGGGGCAGGGGGCAACTATGGCTACACCTTC. This chain links TRBV7-2 with TRBJ1-2; 8 bases are a match to TRBD1. The CDR3 has 16 residues. Germline CDR1 is SGHTA and CDR2 is FQGNSA. J lost 2 bases, V lost 1 base, and 6 bases had no gene match. The entire variable domain, with the rest obtained from reference TRBV7-2 and TRBJ1-2, is as follows: GAGVSQSPSNKVTEKGKDVELRCDPISGHTALYWYRQSLGQGLEFLIYFQGNSAPDKSGLPSDRFSAERTGGSVSTLTIQRTQQEDSAVYLCASSLVGAGGNYGYTFGSGTRLTVV.

This clonotype was observed a few times. V and J are TRBV20-1 and TRBJ2-1, with D uncertain. Germline assignment: CDR1 DFQATT and CDR2 SNEGSKA (reference sequence). This CDR3 is built from 10 residues. Trimming pared 7 bases from V and 3 bases from J, leaving 4 bases between. CDR3 residues: CSVDYNEQFF. The CDR3 DNA reads TGCAGTGTTGACTACAATGAGCAGTTCTTC.